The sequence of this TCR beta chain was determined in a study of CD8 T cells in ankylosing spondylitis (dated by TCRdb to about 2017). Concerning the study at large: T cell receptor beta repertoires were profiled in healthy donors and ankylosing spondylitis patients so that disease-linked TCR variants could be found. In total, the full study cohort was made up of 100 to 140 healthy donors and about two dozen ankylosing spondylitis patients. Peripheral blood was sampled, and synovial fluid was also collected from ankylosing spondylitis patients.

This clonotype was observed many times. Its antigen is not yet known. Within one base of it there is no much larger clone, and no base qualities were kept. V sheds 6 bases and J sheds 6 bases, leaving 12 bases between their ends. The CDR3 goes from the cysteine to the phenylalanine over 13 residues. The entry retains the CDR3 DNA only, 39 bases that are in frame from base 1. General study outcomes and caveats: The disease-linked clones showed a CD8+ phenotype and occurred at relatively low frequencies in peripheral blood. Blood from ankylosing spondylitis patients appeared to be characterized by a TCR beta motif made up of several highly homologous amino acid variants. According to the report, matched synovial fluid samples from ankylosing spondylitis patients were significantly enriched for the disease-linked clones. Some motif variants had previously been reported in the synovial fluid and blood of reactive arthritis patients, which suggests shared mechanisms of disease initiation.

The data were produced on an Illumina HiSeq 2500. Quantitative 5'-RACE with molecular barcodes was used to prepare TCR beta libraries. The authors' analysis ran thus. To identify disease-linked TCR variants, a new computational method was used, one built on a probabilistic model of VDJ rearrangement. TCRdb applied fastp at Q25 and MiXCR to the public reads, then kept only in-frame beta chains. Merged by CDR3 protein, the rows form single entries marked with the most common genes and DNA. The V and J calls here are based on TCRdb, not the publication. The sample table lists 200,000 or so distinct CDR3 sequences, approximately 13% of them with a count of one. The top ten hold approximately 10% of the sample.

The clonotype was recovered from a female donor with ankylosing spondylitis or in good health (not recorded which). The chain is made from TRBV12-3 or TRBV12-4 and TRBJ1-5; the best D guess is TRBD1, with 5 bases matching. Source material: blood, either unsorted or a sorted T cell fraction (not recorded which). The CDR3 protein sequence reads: CASRGIGGQPQHF. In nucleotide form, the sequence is TGTGCCAGCAGGGGGATTGGGGGTCAGCCCCAGCATTTT.